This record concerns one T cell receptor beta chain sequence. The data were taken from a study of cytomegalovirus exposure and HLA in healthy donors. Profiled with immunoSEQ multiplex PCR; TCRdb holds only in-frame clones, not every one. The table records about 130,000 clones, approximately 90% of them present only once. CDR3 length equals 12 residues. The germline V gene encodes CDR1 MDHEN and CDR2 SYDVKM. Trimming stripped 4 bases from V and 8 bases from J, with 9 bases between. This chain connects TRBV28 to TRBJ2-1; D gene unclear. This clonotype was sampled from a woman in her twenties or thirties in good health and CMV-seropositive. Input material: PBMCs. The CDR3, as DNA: TGTGCCAGCAGTTCACTGTTGTATGAGCAGTTCTTC. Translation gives CASSSLLYEQFF.